These 25 T cell receptor beta chains share one sample of origin, sequenced in a study of T cells after yellow fever vaccination. Each CDR3 protein is one row after TCRdb ran MiXCR on the 5' RACE reads. The data hold hundreds of thousands of distinct CDR3 sequences, with roughly 20% observed a single time. This specimen was PBMCs, taken before the yellow fever booster vaccination. These receptors originate from a man aged 18 to 29 who received the YFV17D yellow fever vaccine.

This clonotype has only a few counts. This rearrangement joins TRBV30 to TRBJ2-3; TRBD2 aligns across 11 bases. Germline V gene data show CDR1 as GTSNPN and CDR2 as SVGIG (reference sequence). V lost 6 bases, J lost 6 bases, and 8 bases stayed unmatched. The CDR3 totals 14 residues. CDR3 residues: CACRITSGGDTQYF. The CDR3 nucleotides read TGTGCCTGCCGCATCACTAGCGGGGGCGATACGCAGTATTTT.

This clonotype was recorded many times. This CDR3 reads CASSTTSSTDTQYF. In nucleotides, the CDR3 is TGCGCCAGCAGCACTACGAGTAGCACAGATACGCAGTATTTT. V and J are TRBV4-3 and TRBJ2-3; D call uncertain. With 5 bases removed from V and 0 bases from J, the gap between germline ends came to 9 bases. From germline, CDR1 is LGHNA and CDR2 YSLEER. The CDR3 contains 14 residues.

The V and J genes are TRBV6-5 and TRBJ1-1, with D tentatively TRBD1 (6 bases). Germline V gives CDR1 MNHEY, CDR2 SVGAGI. This CDR3 contains 17 residues. The V end lost 8 bases, the J end lost 1 base, and 23 bases lay between the germline ends. DNA for the CDR3: TGTGCCAGCCGGCTTCCTACAGGGACCAGCGGGAACACTGAAGCTTTCTTT. It translates to CASRLPTGTSGNTEAFF.

V is TRBV18 and J is TRBJ2-7, with D maybe TRBD1 (6 bases). The CDR3 runs to 16 residues. V was clipped by 0 bases and J by 3 bases, with 15 bases between them. In germline, CDR1 is KGHSH, CDR2 LQKENI. Written as DNA, the CDR3 is TGTGCCAGCTCACCACCGCATCGGACAGATATCTACGAGCAGTACTTC. Its protein is CASSPPHRTDIYEQYF.

As to this clonotype: This sequence may be a read error, since a much larger clone differs from it by one base. The CDR3 does not close with the conserved phenylalanine or tryptophan, likely indicating a read error. The chain is built from TRBV20-1 and TRBJ2-3; 8 nucleotides line up with TRBD1. The CDR3 spans 15 residues. Germline-derived CDR1 and CDR2 are DFQATT and SNEGSKA (reference sequence). The V gene end was trimmed by 4 bases and the J gene end by 1 base; junction bases not matched to a gene: 7. CDR3 amino acids: CSANSMTGGTDTQYS. The CDR3 DNA reads TGCAGTGCTAACTCGATGACAGGGGGCACAGATACGCAGTATTCT.

This clonotype was found a few times. V gene TRBV29-1 combines with J gene TRBJ1-5; maybe TRBD1 (5 bases). CDR1 and CDR2 (germline): SQVTM, ANQGSEA. V lost 4 bases and J 7 bases, leaving 14 bases between the germline ends. The CDR3 has 13 amino acids. The CDR3 DNA reads TGCAGCGTTGGCGGGGGTCAGGGCCAGCCCCAGCATTTT. Protein: CSVGGGQGQPQHF. Full variable domain (missing parts from reference TRBV29-1 and TRBJ1-5): SAVISQKPSRDICQRGTSLTIQCQVDSQVTMMFWYRQQPGQSLTLIATANQGSEATYESGFVIDKFPISRPNLTFSTLTVSNMSPEDSSIYLCSVGGGQGQPQHFGDGTRLSIL.

This clonotype was detected a few times. This chain links TRBV20-1 with TRBJ2-3; no clear D. This CDR3 has 16 amino acids. The V end lost 6 bases, the J end lost 3 bases, and 22 bases lay between the germline ends. From germline, CDR1 is DFQATT and CDR2 SNEGSKA (reference sequence). The CDR3 DNA is TGCAGTGCGCCTATGGGGTTATTGATCGGGACAGATACGCAGTATTTT. Encoded protein: CSAPMGLLIGTDTQYF.

This clonotype was detected many times. This chain connects TRBV5-1 to TRBJ1-2; D gene unclear. Trimming removed 3 bases from V and 8 bases from J, with 17 bases in between. Germline V lookup: CDR1 SGHRS, CDR2 YFSETQ. This CDR3 spans 14 amino acids. The CDR3 region is CASSSTVGSRGYTF. CDR3 nucleotides: TGCGCCAGCAGCTCCACCGTCGGGAGTAGGGGCTACACCTTC.

In this sample, this clonotype turned up many times. This chain uses TRBV18 with TRBJ1-1, with D uncertain. Germline loops: CDR1 KGHSH, CDR2 LQKENI. This CDR3 spans 13 amino acids. Trimming cost V 4 bases and J 1 base, with 7 bases left between them. The CDR3 region is CASSRTGNTEAFF. CDR3 nucleotides: TGTGCCAGCTCACGTACGGGGAACACTGAAGCTTTCTTT. The full variable domain, its missing parts supplied by reference TRBV18 and TRBJ1-1, is NAGVMQNPRHLVRRRGQEARLRCSPMKGHSHVYWYRQLPEEGLKFMVYLQKENIIDESGMPKERFSAEFPKEGPSILRIQQVVRGDSAAYFCASSRTGNTEAFFGQGTRLTVV.

The chain links TRBV18 to TRBJ2-1, with D possibly matching TRBD1 (5 bases). V shed 3 bases and J shed 5 bases, with 11 bases lying between them. The CDR3 has 14 amino acids. Germline V gives CDR1 KGHSH, CDR2 LQKENI. Here the CDR3 reads CASSPVQGNNEQFF. The CDR3 DNA is TGTGCCAGCTCACCGGTCCAGGGAAACAATGAGCAGTTCTTC.

V and J are TRBV7-9 and TRBJ1-1, with D possibly being TRBD1 (6 bases). CDR3 size: 14 residues. Per the germline V gene, CDR1 is SEHNR and CDR2 is FQNEAQ (reference sequence). Trimming pared 5 bases from V and 5 bases from J, leaving 15 bases between. CDR3 coding DNA: TGTGCCAGCAGCACCGCAGGGGTAAGGACTGAAGCTTTCTTT. This gives the protein CASSTAGVRTEAFF.

The chain has TRBV28 and TRBJ2-7; D is undetermined. Germline V lookup: CDR1 MDHEN, CDR2 SYDVKM. The CDR3 is made up of 15 amino acids. The V end was cut by 3 bases, the J end by 4 bases, with 16 bases between. The CDR3 DNA reads TGTGCCAGCAGTTTCCCCACAGTGCTAGGGTACGAGCAGTACTTC. Its protein is CASSFPTVLGYEQYF.

J is TRBJ1-4 and V is TRBV10-3; D is uncertain. The CDR3 contains 13 residues. In germline, CDR1 is ENHRY, CDR2 SYGVKD. The V gene lost 0 bases and the J gene lost 6 bases, with 5 bases spanning the gap. CDR3 nucleotides: TGTGCCATCAGTGAGTCAAGAGATGAAAAACTGTTTTTT. Translating gives CAISESRDEKLFF.

The V call is TRBV4-1, the J call TRBJ1-1; D possibly corresponds to TRBD1 (6 bases). This CDR3 spans 15 amino acids. Germline CDR1 and CDR2: MGHRA and YSYEKL. V was trimmed by 3 bases and J by 5 bases, leaving 16 bases between them. Here the CDR3 reads CASSQHAGGATEAFF. CDR3 nucleotide sequence: TGCGCCAGCAGCCAGCATGCTGGGGGGGCGACTGAAGCTTTCTTT.

This clonotype showed up just a few times. V gene TRBV6-5 combines with J gene TRBJ2-1; D unresolved. Per germline, CDR1 MNHEY and CDR2 SVGAGI. The V end lost 2 bases, the J end lost 6 bases, and 14 bases lay between the germline ends. The CDR3 has 15 residues. For the CDR3, the DNA is TGTGCCAGCAGTTACGCCCAGATGGTATCCAATGAGCAGTTCTTC. This codes for CASSYAQMVSNEQFF.

This chain joins TRBV7-9 and TRBJ2-1; 7 bases are shared with TRBD1. This CDR3 has 13 amino acids. Germline lookup yields CDR1 SEHNR and CDR2 FQNEAQ (reference sequence). Losses at the gene ends were 8 bases for V and 3 bases for J; bases not matched to a gene: 4. The CDR3 DNA follows: TGTGCCAGCGAACGGGACAGCTACAATGAGCAGTTCTTC. Translated: CASERDSYNEQFF.

This clonotype has at least ten counts. This chain joins TRBV29-1 and TRBJ2-7, with D maybe TRBD2 (6 bases). This CDR3 is built from 16 residues. Germline assignment: CDR1 SQVTM and CDR2 ANQGSEA. With 3 bases removed from V and 0 bases from J, the gap between germline ends came to 18 bases. The CDR3 sequence is CSVDGLGGVSSYEQYF. CDR3 sequence (DNA): TGCAGCGTTGACGGTCTGGGCGGGGTTAGCTCCTACGAGCAGTACTTC.

This clonotype was seen ten or more times. This chain joins TRBV3-1 and TRBJ1-1, with 7 bases matching TRBD1. The CDR3 covers 16 residues. Trimming took 0 bases from V and 1 from J; bases not matched to a gene: 5. Germline CDR1 and CDR2: LGHDT and YNNKEL (reference sequence). The CDR3 spells CASSQDGTDRNTEAFF. The CDR3 bases are TGTGCCAGCAGCCAAGATGGGACAGACCGGAACACTGAAGCTTTCTTT.

The chain has TRBV12-3 or TRBV12-4 and TRBJ1-5; TRBD1 agrees at 8 bases. After removal of 5 bases from V and 3 bases from J, the junction contained 3 bases not matched to a gene. The CDR3 loop spans 14 amino acids. In nucleotides, the CDR3 is TGTGCCAGCAGTCCGACAGGGGCCAATCAGCCCCAGCATTTT. It is translated as CASSPTGANQPQHF.

This clonotype was found many times. The rearrangement links TRBV20-1 to TRBJ2-5; 7 bases agree with TRBD2. The V and J ends lost 2 bases and 5 bases, in that order; junction bases with no gene match: 2. This CDR3 region has 12 residues. The germline V gene encodes CDR1 DFQATT and CDR2 SNEGSKA (reference sequence). The CDR3 nucleotides are TGCAGTGCTAGAAAACTAGCGGAGACCCAGTACTTC. It yields the protein CSARKLAETQYF.

The J gene is TRBJ2-3, the V gene TRBV4-2, with 11 bases identical to TRBD1. Germline V CDR1 and CDR2: LGHNA, YNFKEQ. The CDR3 extends over 16 amino acids. The V and J ends lost 2 bases and 9 bases, in that order; junction bases with no gene match: 10. This CDR3 reads CASSQPRRDRGSTQYF. CDR3 bases: TGTGCCAGCAGCCAACCCCGCCGGGACAGGGGGTCGACGCAGTATTTT.

J is TRBJ1-1 and V is TRBV11-1; D is uncertain. Germline V lookup: CDR1 SGHAT, CDR2 FQDESV (reference sequence). Trimming took 0 bases from V and 1 from J, leaving 9 bases between them. This CDR3 comprises 15 residues. CDR3 sequence: CASSLARLKNTEAFF. The CDR3 DNA reads as TGTGCCAGCAGCTTAGCAAGACTGAAGAACACTGAAGCTTTCTTT.

The chain couples TRBV7-9 to TRBJ2-7; D is perhaps TRBD2 (6 bases). CDR3 length equals 12 residues. Per the germline V gene, CDR1 is SEHNR and CDR2 is FQNEAQ (reference sequence). With 4 bases removed from V and 3 bases from J, the gap between germline ends came to 7 bases. The CDR3 reads CASSWDFYEQYF. Here the CDR3 DNA reads TGTGCCAGCAGCTGGGACTTCTACGAGCAGTACTTC.

This chain connects TRBV6-5 to TRBJ1-3; TRBD1 matches at 9 bases. V trimming: 0 bases; J trimming: 1 base; junction bases outside the gene matches: 4. Per the germline V gene, CDR1 is MNHEY and CDR2 is SVGAGI. The CDR3 is 17 amino acids. DNA of the CDR3: TGTGCCAGCAGTTACTCAGGGACAGGGATTTCTGGAAACACCATATATTTT. Translated, it gives CASSYSGTGISGNTIYF.

The chain couples TRBV4-1 to TRBJ2-3; D is uncertain. Germline V gene data show CDR1 as MGHRA and CDR2 as YSYEKL. Trimming removed 1 base from V and 1 base from J, with 9 bases in between. The length of the CDR3 is 15 residues. CDR3 DNA sequence: TGCGCCAGCAGCCAAGTATGGCTCCGCACAGATACGCAGTATTTT. Protein: CASSQVWLRTDTQYF.